A selection of T cell receptor beta chains follows, all from one sample in a study of control samples from healthy donors and cancer patients. TCRdb's table, derived via immunoSEQ multiplex PCR, lists solely in-frame clones and lacks some. The sample carries over 75,000 clones, roughly 82% recorded once. Material for sequencing was blood. These receptors originate from a man aged 60-69 years in good health. Both conserved end residues are part of each CDR3.

v_gene	j_gene	CDR3aa
TRBV21-1	TRBJ1-6	CASSYTRGGDNSPLHF
TRBV7-9	TRBJ2-2	CASSDRQVLAGELFF
TRBV3-1/TRBV3-2	TRBJ1-3	CASSQDFPGRLGNTIYF
TRBV5-1	TRBJ2-7	CASSLESGGVYEQYF
TRBV7-3	TRBJ2-7	CASSLTSSPSYEQYF
TRBV12-3/TRBV12-4	TRBJ1-2	CASSGGHGYTF
TRBV9	TRBJ1-2	CASSGNLGSLTYGYTF
TRBV29-1	TRBJ2-5	CSVEERMETQYF
TRBV20-1	TRBJ2-5	CSASLEETQYF
TRBV12-3/TRBV12-4	TRBJ1-1	CASILGRRSEAFF
TRBV4-1	TRBJ2-7	CASSPRAEGTYEQYF